The 23 T cell receptor beta chains below were found in one sample sequenced in a study of human T cells and chemical hapten exposure. Regarding time point: patch test 3, about 24 weeks after DPC sensitization. Treatment reported: therapeutic diphenylcyclopropenone sensitization with weekly scalp DPC. TCRdb reanalysed the RACE reads using MiXCR and keeps one entry per CDR3 protein. The sample contains roughly 150,000 distinct CDR3 sequences, roughly 25% of which appear only once. Sequences were derived from whole blood, sampled in connection with sensitization to the hapten diphenylcyclopropenone (DPC). These receptors were collected from a young woman with alopecia areata. Some clones in this sample may be carry-over from other donors' samples.

This clonotype was detected ten times or more. This chain joins TRBV30 and TRBJ2-2, with 8 bases that match TRBD1. Germline loops: CDR1 GTSNPN, CDR2 SVGIG (reference sequence). Trimming cost V 1 base and J 7 bases; bases outside gene matches: 2. The CDR3 has 13 residues. The CDR3 DNA is TGTGCCTGGAGTGGGACAGGGAGCGGGGAGCTGTTTTTT. Translation: CAWSGTGSGELFF.

V usage is TRBV29-1 and J usage is TRBJ1-5; a weak D match, TRBD1 (6 bases). CDR3 length: 13 residues. V was trimmed by 4 bases and J by 6 bases, leaving 13 bases between them. Germline loops: CDR1 SQVTM, CDR2 ANQGSEA. The CDR3 loop is CSVVTGGGQPQHF. In DNA form, the CDR3 reads TGCAGCGTTGTGACGGGGGGCGGTCAGCCCCAGCATTTT.

This clonotype appeared once. The chain has TRBV5-1 and TRBJ2-3; 11 bases agree with TRBD2. Per the germline V gene, CDR1 is SGHRS and CDR2 is YFSETQ. V dropped 6 bases and J dropped 7; count of bases not matched to a gene: 13. This CDR3 is 16 amino acids long. The CDR3 bases are TGCGCCAGCACAATCCTAGCGGGGGGCCTCCGGAATACGCAGTATTTT. This codes for CASTILAGGLRNTQYF.

This clonotype was observed a few times. The chain carries TRBV9 and TRBJ1-1; no firm D call. The V and J ends lost 4 bases and 6 bases respectively, with 13 bases between them. CDR3 length: 13 residues. CDR1 is SGDLS and CDR2 is YYNGEE in the germline V gene. CDR3 nucleotide sequence: TGTGCCAGCAGCCCCCGGCATTGGGCTGAAGCTTTCTTT. Residues: CASSPRHWAEAFF.

This chain connects TRBV20-1 to TRBJ1-2, with D unclear. Germline V CDR1 and CDR2: DFQATT, SNEGSKA (reference sequence). The CDR3 is 12 residues long. V was shortened by 0 bases and J by 4 bases, with 6 bases between the two germline ends. CDR3 loop: CSARDGLYGYTF. CDR3 DNA: TGCAGTGCTAGAGACGGACTCTATGGCTACACCTTC.

Only one count was recorded for this clonotype. J is TRBJ1-4 and V is TRBV7-3; no clear D gene. Germline V gene sequence: CDR1 SGHTA, CDR2 FQGTGA. This CDR3 has 13 amino acids. The germline V and J ends were trimmed by 8 bases and 6 bases, with 13 bases remaining between them. The CDR3 nucleotides read TGTGCCAGCTCTTCAGGAATCCATGAAAAACTGTTTTTT. It specifies CASSSGIHEKLFF.

This clonotype came up a few times. The rearrangement uses TRBV9 and TRBJ1-6; no reliable D call. Trimming removed 4 bases at V and 7 bases at J, with 12 bases between. This CDR3 is 14 amino acids long. In germline, CDR1 is SGDLS, CDR2 YYNGEE. CDR3 region: CASSTRQENSPLHF. The CDR3 bases are TGTGCCAGCAGCACTCGGCAGGAAAATTCACCCCTCCACTTT.

The V and J genes are TRBV9 and TRBJ2-3; the D is unclear. This CDR3 is built from 14 residues. Germline V gene sequence: CDR1 SGDLS, CDR2 YYNGEE. The V and J ends lost 3 bases and 2 bases respectively, with 10 bases between them. CDR3 DNA sequence: TGTGCCAGCAGCGCCGGAGCGACCACAGATACGCAGTATTTT. This sequence encodes CASSAGATTDTQYF.

This clonotype has a count of ten or more. This rearrangement joins TRBV27 to TRBJ1-1; D might be TRBD1 (6 bases). The germline CDR1 and CDR2 sequences are MNHEY and SMNVEV (reference sequence). The CDR3 totals 13 residues. V was clipped by 6 bases and J by 11 bases, with 19 bases between them. Here the CDR3 reads CASSLGGGGEAFF. DNA of the CDR3: TGTGCCAGCAGCTTAGGGGGAGGGGGGGAGGCTTTCTTT.

This chain links TRBV29-1 with TRBJ1-3; D is possibly TRBD1 (5 bases). The ends were cut back, 3 bases at V and 4 bases at J, with 10 bases in the middle. CDR3 length: 13 amino acids. CDR1 and CDR2 from the germline V gene are SQVTM and ANQGSEA. The CDR3 coding sequence is TGCAGCGTTGACGGGGCCGGCGGAAACACCATATATTTT. Translated: CSVDGAGGNTIYF.

The V and J genes are TRBV5-1 and TRBJ1-2; D gene unclear. The V and J ends lost 0 bases and 4 bases respectively, with 7 bases between them. The CDR3 covers 13 residues. Germline V gene data show CDR1 as SGHRS and CDR2 as YFSETQ. This CDR3 reads CASSLAIPYGYTF. CDR3 nucleotide sequence: TGCGCCAGCAGCTTGGCCATACCCTATGGCTACACCTTC.

The chain employs TRBV9 and TRBJ1-1; D remains unclear. V shed 0 bases and J shed 0 bases, with 9 bases lying between them. CDR3 length: 15 residues. CDR1 is SGDLS and CDR2 is YYNGEE in the germline V gene. The CDR3 DNA follows: TGTGCCAGCAGCGTAGGTCTGAGCATGAACACTGAAGCTTTCTTT. Translation: CASSVGLSMNTEAFF.

V usage is TRBV18 and J usage is TRBJ1-4; 10 nucleotides line up with TRBD1. CDR1 and CDR2 (germline): KGHSH, LQKENI. Trimming took 7 bases from V and 8 from J; bases not matched to a gene: 7. The CDR3 contains 14 residues. CDR3 loop: CASLPGQGNEKLFF. CDR3 nucleotide sequence: TGTGCCAGCTTGCCGGGACAGGGGAACGAAAAACTGTTTTTT.

The V and J genes are TRBV5-1 and TRBJ2-5; D not certain. CDR1 and CDR2 from the germline V gene are SGHRS and YFSETQ. Trimming cost V 0 bases and J 8 bases, with 17 bases left between them. CDR3 length: 15 amino acids. The CDR3 reads CASSLVTGPQGTQYF. CDR3 coding DNA: TGCGCCAGCAGCTTGGTGACGGGCCCCCAAGGAACCCAGTACTTC.

The chain is built from TRBV29-1 and TRBJ2-1; D possibly corresponds to TRBD1 (5 bases). V dropped 4 bases and J dropped 7 bases, with 11 bases sitting between them. Germline V lookup: CDR1 SQVTM, CDR2 ANQGSEA. This CDR3 is 12 amino acids long. The CDR3 nucleotides read TGCAGCGTTGTGCCAGGGTGGAATGAGCAGTTCTTC. It codes for CSVVPGWNEQFF.

There are a few counts of this clonotype. This chain links TRBV6-1 with TRBJ2-1; tentative D call: TRBD1 (5 bases). Germline assignment: CDR1 MNHNS and CDR2 SASEGT. Trimming stripped 2 bases from V and 0 bases from J, with 20 bases between. There are 19 residues in the CDR3. CDR3 DNA: TGTGCCAGCAGTGAACGAGGACAATCAAGGTTAAGCTCCTACAATGAGCAGTTCTTC. Its protein product is CASSERGQSRLSSYNEQFF.

The J gene is TRBJ1-1, the V gene TRBV24-1; D may be TRBD1 (5 bases). The germline CDR1 and CDR2 sequences are KGHDR and SFDVKD. Trimming left V 3 bases short and J 3 bases short, with 7 bases between. The CDR3 extends over 13 amino acids. CDR3 residues: CATSDQGYTEAFF. CDR3 DNA: TGTGCCACCAGTGATCAGGGATACACTGAAGCTTTCTTT.

This clonotype was seen a few times. The chain joins TRBV20-1 to TRBJ1-5, with D possibly being TRBD1 (6 bases). Germline CDR1 is DFQATT and CDR2 is SNEGSKA (reference sequence). Trimming cost V 5 bases and J 0 bases, with 14 bases left between them. This CDR3 is 15 amino acids long. The CDR3, as DNA: TGCAGTGCTCAAGGGGGGAGTAATAGCAATCAGCCCCAGCATTTT. This gives the protein CSAQGGSNSNQPQHF.

The J gene is TRBJ1-1, the V gene TRBV29-1, with a weak D call TRBD1 (5 bases). Germline V gives CDR1 SQVTM, CDR2 ANQGSEA. The CDR3 has 12 amino acids. Trimming pared 6 bases from V and 1 base from J, leaving 9 bases between. DNA for the CDR3: TGCAGCGTCGGCAGGGAGAACACTGAAGCTTTCTTT. Translating gives CSVGRENTEAFF.

There are a few counts of this clonotype. CDR3 DNA sequence: TGCGCCAGCAGCTCGCCGGACAGGCCGGGAGGTTCACCCCTCCACTTT. Protein product: CASSSPDRPGGSPLHF. The chain joins TRBV5-1 to TRBJ1-6; TRBD1 aligns across 7 bases. V was clipped by 3 bases and J by 9 bases; unmatched bases: 12. CDR3 length: 16 residues. The germline CDR1 and CDR2 sequences are SGHRS and YFSETQ.

This clonotype was recorded only once. This may stem from a read error, because a much larger clone lies one nucleotide away. This sequence joins TRBV2 and TRBJ2-1; 9 positions agree with TRBD2. Looked up from germline, CDR1 is SNHLY and CDR2 is FYNNEI. CDR3 size: 15 residues. The CDR3, as DNA: TGTGCCAGCAGGGGACTAGCTGGTTCCTACAATGAGCAGCTCTTC. Its protein is CASRGLAGSYNEQLF.

The gene calls are TRBV12-3 or TRBV12-4 and TRBJ2-7, with TRBD1 matching over 9 bases. This CDR3 is 15 amino acids long. With 5 bases clipped from V and 3 bases from J, the junction kept 8 bases outside the gene matches. CDR3 nucleotides: TGTGCCAGCAGTAGTCCGGGACAGGGACGCTACGAGCAGTACTTC. This sequence encodes CASSSPGQGRYEQYF.

The chain joins TRBV6-2 or TRBV6-3 to TRBJ2-5; D gene ambiguous. The length of the CDR3 is 14 residues. V was pared by 4 bases and J by 0 bases, with 9 bases between. CDR1 MNHEY and CDR2 SVGEGT come from the germline V gene. The DNA for the CDR3 is TGTGCCAGCAGTTCCGAGCACTACCAAGAGACCCAGTACTTC. The encoded protein is CASSSEHYQETQYF.